This TCR beta chain is from a study of blood T cell repertoires in COVID-19. Study information: From the United States, Italy and Spain came samples of acute and convalescent COVID-19. T cells, B-cell-depleted T cells, or PBMCs provided the cDNA or gDNA that served as material.

In this sample, this clone turned up once. How the authors handled the data: How many nucleated cells were present was estimated from reference gene primer amplification. Method: immunoSEQ multiplex PCR; TCRdb's copy keeps in-frame clones and lacks some. Clone size and the V and J calls come from that table; the DNA yielded D and trimming. The table records 15,000 to 20,000 clones, roughly 93% of them present only once. This sequence was found in a human donor in a cohort sampled during active COVID-19. The sequenced material came from peripheral blood.

The chain's CDR3 is CASSTKPGNTEAFF. For the CDR3, the DNA is TGTGCCAGCAGTACAAAACCTGGGAACACTGAAGCTTTCTTT. V gene TRBV6-5 combines with J gene TRBJ1-1; D is unclear. The CDR3 is made up of 14 amino acids. V dropped 5 bases and J dropped 1 base, with 11 bases sitting between them. CDR1 and CDR2 (germline): MNHEY, SVGAGI.